The 10 T cell receptor beta chains below were found in one sample sequenced in a study of T cell repertoires in cytomegalovirus infection. TCRdb processed the reads anew with MiXCR; each CDR3 protein has one entry. The sample records 740,000 or so distinct CDR3 sequences, approximately 34% being singletons. The sequenced sample consisted of PBMCs. The receptors were gathered from a human donor in good health (CMV status not recorded). Some clones in this sample may be carry-over from other donors' samples.

The chain combines TRBV28 with TRBJ2-4; 8 bases match TRBD1. CDR3 length: 13 amino acids. CDR1 MDHEN and CDR2 SYDVKM come from the germline V gene. V gave up 5 bases and J gave up 9 bases; unmatched junction bases: 6. The chain's CDR3 is CASSGGQVAIQYF. The CDR3 DNA reads as TGTGCCAGCAGTGGGGGACAGGTTGCCATTCAGTACTTC.

The chain carries TRBV6-6 and TRBJ2-1, with 14 bases lining up with TRBD2. The CDR3 runs 18 residues. The V gene end was trimmed by 7 bases and the J gene end by 0 bases; junction bases not matched to a gene: 8. Germline lookup yields CDR1 MNHNY and CDR2 SVGAGI (reference sequence). As DNA, the CDR3 is TGTGCCAGCATCAAGACTAGCGGGGGGGCCTACTCCTACAATGAGCAGTTCTTC. It codes for CASIKTSGGAYSYNEQFF.

The chain employs TRBV7-9 and TRBJ2-1; D is perhaps TRBD2 (5 bases). From germline, CDR1 is SEHNR and CDR2 FQNEAQ (reference sequence). Trimming removed 5 bases from V and 0 bases from J, with 14 bases in between. The CDR3 consists of 16 residues. In DNA, the CDR3 is TGTGCCAGCAGCCCAAGACGGGGTAGCTCCTACAATGAGCAGTTCTTC. This translates into CASSPRRGSSYNEQFF. Variable domain in full (rest from reference TRBV7-9 and TRBJ2-1): DTGVSQNPRHKITKRGQNVTFRCDPISEHNRLYWYRQTLGQGPEFLTYFQNEAQLEKSRLLSDRFSAERPKGSFSTLEIQRTEQGDSAMYLCASSPRRGSSYNEQFFGPGTRLTVL.

This clonotype occurred a few times. The V gene is TRBV27, the J gene TRBJ1-6; 7 bases agree with TRBD1. CDR1 MNHEY and CDR2 SMNVEV come from the germline V gene (reference sequence). This CDR3 region has 15 residues. V shed 3 bases and J 10 bases; nucleotides not matched to a gene: 9. The CDR3 loop reads CASSFHSQGYSPLHF. DNA for the CDR3: TGTGCCAGCAGTTTCCACTCACAGGGGTACTCACCCCTCCACTTT.

V usage is TRBV19 and J usage is TRBJ2-2, with 7 nucleotides matching TRBD1. V was clipped by 7 bases and J by 7 bases; unmatched bases: 21. Germline values: CDR1 LNHDA, CDR2 SQIVND (reference sequence). This CDR3 comprises 18 residues. The CDR3 coding sequence is TGTGCCAGTACCCCGACAGGGAGAGTCGCCGCCCATGGCGGGGAGCTGTTTTTT. It specifies CASTPTGRVAAHGGELFF.

The chain has TRBV7-2 and TRBJ2-1, with TRBD1 identical over 7 bases. The V gene end was trimmed by 5 bases and the J gene end by 4 bases; junction bases not matched to a gene: 11. The germline V gene encodes CDR1 SGHTA and CDR2 FQGNSA. CDR3 length: 16 residues. The CDR3 loop reads CASSATGDRFYNEQFF. The CDR3 nucleotides are TGTGCCAGCAGCGCCACAGGGGATCGCTTTTACAATGAGCAGTTCTTC.

This clonotype was seen a handful of times. The J gene is TRBJ1-5, the V gene TRBV6-1; 7 bases map to TRBD1. The CDR3 covers 15 residues. CDR1 is MNHNS, CDR2 SASEGT, per germline. J lost 1 base, V lost 8 bases, and 8 bases had no gene match. In DNA, the CDR3 is TGTGCCAGCGGACCGACAGGGATAAGCAATCAGCCCCAGCATTTT. It yields the protein CASGPTGISNQPQHF.

This clonotype was observed a few times. The rearrangement links TRBV20-1 to TRBJ2-6; possibly TRBD2 for D (5 bases). Germline V lookup: CDR1 DFQATT, CDR2 SNEGSKA (reference sequence). The CDR3 covers 15 residues. V lost 0 bases, J lost 0 bases, and 6 bases lay in between. The CDR3 is CSARDLASGANVLTF. DNA of the CDR3: TGCAGTGCTAGAGATCTAGCCTCTGGGGCCAACGTCCTGACTTTC.

This chain uses TRBV5-4 with TRBJ2-3; D not resolved. CDR1 is SGHNT and CDR2 is YYREEE in the germline V gene (reference sequence). The CDR3 sequence is 13 residues long. Trimming removed 1 base from V and 2 bases from J, with 5 bases in between. The CDR3 loop reads CASSLTNTDTQYF. The CDR3 DNA sequence: TGTGCCAGCAGCTTGACTAACACAGATACGCAGTATTTT.

The V and J genes are TRBV11-2 and TRBJ2-3; 9 bases match TRBD1. The CDR3 is 15 residues long. The germline V gene encodes CDR1 SGHAT and CDR2 FQNNGV. The junction had 3 bases not matched to a gene; V was cut back by 0 bases and J by 5 bases. CDR3 sequence: CASSLEQGARDTQYF. In DNA form, the CDR3 reads TGTGCCAGCAGCTTAGAACAGGGGGCGAGAGATACGCAGTATTTT.